The T cell receptor beta chain described here comes from a study of neurological immune-mediated disorders. This CDR3 contains 15 residues. V was cut by 6 bases and J by 0 bases, with 16 bases left in between. Germline CDR1 is DFQATT and CDR2 is SNEGSKA (reference sequence). MiXCR was run by TCRdb on the 5' RACE reads, yielding one entry per CDR3 protein. The sample shows some 79,000 distinct CDR3 sequences, 14% of them seen only once. In its sample, this clonotype was seen many times. The study drew its healthy controls from blood bank volunteers in Maryland, USA. The unsorted libraries originated from 2 million PBMCs that had been stored at -80 C.

The chain joins TRBV20-1 to TRBJ2-3; D could derive from TRBD1 or TRBD2 (5 bases each). This TCR derives from a woman in her forties or fifties in good health. The specimen was PBMCs. CDR3 in DNA: TGCAGTGCCAAAACCGGGACCACAAGCACAGATACGCAGTATTTT. Its translation is CSAKTGTTSTDTQYF.